One sample yielded the 25 T cell receptor beta chains listed below, sequenced in a study of T cells in Graves' hyperthyroidism and ophthalmopathy. TCR beta CDR3 sequences were amplified from RNA transcripts. HTBI primers were the set used in a first-round RT-PCR of the TCR CDR3. From the multiplex PCR reads, TCRdb called clonotypes with MiXCR, one entry per CDR3 protein. The sample shows a few hundred thousand distinct CDR3 sequences, roughly 46% of them seen only once. Sequencing used peripheral blood or thyroid tissue (not recorded which). Receptors originate from a woman aged 18-30 years with Graves' hyperthyroidism.

V and J are TRBV20-1 and TRBJ1-2, with 8 bases aligning to TRBD1. V was pared by 6 bases and J by 1 base, with 4 bases of the junction left unmatched. Looked up from germline, CDR1 is DFQATT and CDR2 is SNEGSKA (reference sequence). The CDR3 has 13 amino acids. The CDR3 reads CSARTGNNYGYTF. The CDR3, as DNA: TGCAGTGCAAGGACAGGGAATAACTATGGCTACACCTTC.

This clonotype has just a few counts. The rearrangement links TRBV7-3 to TRBJ2-3; 9 bases align to TRBD2. CDR3 length: 19 residues. J was trimmed by 1 base and V by 8 bases; bases with no gene match: 19. Germline V gene data show CDR1 as SGHTA and CDR2 as FQGTGA. CDR3 protein: CASAAQGLAGWGGTDTQYF. CDR3 nucleotides: TGTGCCAGCGCAGCCCAGGGTCTAGCGGGATGGGGTGGCACAGATACGCAGTATTTT.

This clonotype appeared many times. V usage is TRBV5-1 and J usage is TRBJ2-5; D not resolved. Germline values: CDR1 SGHRS, CDR2 YFSETQ. Trimming stripped 0 bases from V and 0 bases from J, with 18 bases between. The CDR3 has 18 amino acids. This CDR3 is CASSLVPVSTSYQETQYF. CDR3 nucleotide sequence: TGCGCCAGCAGCTTGGTGCCCGTAAGCACGTCGTACCAAGAGACCCAGTACTTC. The full variable domain, its missing parts supplied by reference TRBV5-1 and TRBJ2-5, is KAGVTQTPRYLIKTRGQQVTLSCSPISGHRSVSWYQQTPGQGLQFLFEYFSETQRNKGNFPGRFSGRQFSNSRSEMNVSTLELGDSALYLCASSLVPVSTSYQETQYFGPGTRLLVL.

The chain carries TRBV19 and TRBJ2-7, with 9 bases aligning to TRBD1. V lost 5 bases to trimming and J lost 6 bases; unmatched junction nucleotides: 11. There are 15 residues in the CDR3. Germline lookup yields CDR1 LNHDA and CDR2 SQIVND (reference sequence). The CDR3 sequence: CASSVTGTGHPEQYF. The CDR3 nucleotides are TGTGCCAGTAGTGTCACCGGGACAGGGCACCCCGAGCAGTACTTC.

V is TRBV7-3 and J is TRBJ2-5; the match to TRBD2 covers 9 bases. The CDR3 consists of 14 residues. Germline V gene sequence: CDR1 SGHTA, CDR2 FQGTGA. The ends lost 5 bases at V and 5 bases at J; junction bases unmatched: 6. The chain's CDR3 is CASSLLSGSETQYF. The DNA for the CDR3 is TGTGCCAGCAGCCTCCTTAGCGGGAGCGAGACCCAGTACTTC.

This clonotype was detected only a few times. This chain uses TRBV2 with TRBJ1-5; D is possibly TRBD1 (5 bases). Germline V gene lookup returns CDR1 SNHLY and CDR2 FYNNEI. CDR3 length: 16 amino acids. V lost 4 bases and J lost 0, with 13 bases in between. This chain's CDR3 is CASSVQGGISNQPQHF. In nucleotides, the CDR3 is TGTGCCAGCAGTGTTCAGGGCGGAATTAGCAATCAGCCCCAGCATTTT.

This sequence joins TRBV4-2 and TRBJ1-3; D may be TRBD1 (6 bases). The V gene lost 2 bases and the J gene lost 1 base, with 9 bases spanning the gap. The germline CDR1 and CDR2 sequences are LGHNA and YNFKEQ. The CDR3 covers 15 residues. In DNA form, the CDR3 reads TGTGCCAGCAGCCAAACTCAGGGGTCTGGAAACACCATATATTTT. Encoded protein: CASSQTQGSGNTIYF.

Comments on this clonotype: A junction boundary mismatches the germline segment, possibly from a read error. The chain is built from TRBV20-1 and TRBJ1-6, with 7 bases identical to TRBD1. The CDR3 covers 16 residues. CDR1 and CDR2 from the germline V gene are DFQATT and SNEGSKA (reference sequence). CDR3 DNA sequence: TGCAGTGCTAGGGAGGGGGCGCGGATCTATAATTCACCCCTCCGCTTT. Translating gives CSAREGARIYNSPLRF.

The count of this clonotype is one. The CDR3 region is CASVDRNTEAFF. DNA for the CDR3: TGTGCCAGCGTAGACAGGAACACTGAAGCTTTCTTT. V and J are TRBV25-1 and TRBJ1-1, with D maybe TRBD1 (5 bases). CDR3 length: 12 amino acids. Germline V gene lookup returns CDR1 MGHDK and CDR2 SYGVNS. The ends were cut back, 8 bases at V and 1 base at J, with 8 bases in the middle. Based on the CDR3 plus reference TRBV25-1 and TRBJ1-1, the full variable domain is EADIYQTPRYLVIGTGKKITLECSQTMGHDKMYWYQQDPGMELHLIHYSYGVNSTEKGDLSSESTVSRIRTEHFPLTLESARPSHTSQYLCASVDRNTEAFFGQGTRLTVV.

The genes are TRBV29-1 and TRBJ1-2, with D unclear. CDR1 and CDR2 from the germline V gene are SQVTM and ANQGSEA. V lost 8 bases and J 4 bases, leaving 11 bases between the germline ends. This CDR3 has 11 amino acids. The DNA for the CDR3 is TGCAGCCCACTCCCCCTCTATGGCTACACCTTC. Amino acid sequence: CSPLPLYGYTF.

V and J are TRBV28 and TRBJ2-6; 9 bases line up with TRBD1. J lost 2 bases, V lost 7 bases, and 3 bases had no gene match. CDR1 and CDR2 (germline): MDHEN, SYDVKM. The CDR3 runs to 15 residues. The CDR3 DNA follows: TGTGCCAGCAAATGGACAGGGGCTGGGGCCAACGTCCTGACTTTC. It codes for CASKWTGAGANVLTF.

The sample holds many counts of this clonotype. V gene TRBV5-1 combines with J gene TRBJ2-2; tentative D call: TRBD2 (6 bases). The CDR3 totals 15 residues. The V gene's germline CDR1 is SGHRS and CDR2 YFSETQ. V gave up 2 bases and J gave up 5 bases, with 13 bases separating them. In DNA form, the CDR3 reads TGCGCCAGCAGCTTAACCTCTAGCGATACCGGGGAGCTGTTTTTT. This sequence encodes CASSLTSSDTGELFF.

The table lists this clonotype with many counts. The chain joins TRBV3-1 to TRBJ1-6; possibly TRBD1 for D (5 bases). Per the germline V gene, CDR1 is LGHDT and CDR2 is YNNKEL (reference sequence). The CDR3 sequence is 13 residues long. With 8 bases removed from V and 7 bases from J, the gap between germline ends came to 12 bases. The CDR3 here is CASATEVNSPLHF. Here the CDR3 DNA reads TGTGCCAGCGCGACAGAGGTGAATTCACCCCTCCACTTT.

This clonotype showed up many times. This sequence joins TRBV6-5 and TRBJ2-7, with 9 bases identical to TRBD1. The trim removed 2 bases at V and 4 bases at J, leaving 9 bases unmatched. This CDR3 contains 16 residues. Germline CDR1 and CDR2: MNHEY and SVGAGI. Here the CDR3 reads CASSYPGQGLRYEQYF. CDR3 nucleotides: TGTGCCAGCAGTTACCCCGGACAGGGGCTAAGGTACGAGCAGTACTTC.

In regard to this clonotype: Being one base from a much bigger clone, this may be a read error. As the CDR3 is not closed by the conserved phenylalanine or tryptophan, this likely results from a read error. CDR3 protein: CASSPVGFSSSYEQYS. The CDR3 DNA reads TGTGCCAGCAGTCCCGTCGGGTTTTCAAGCTCCTACGAGCAGTACTCC. The genes are TRBV6-6 and TRBJ2-7; no reliable D call. V lost 5 bases and J 0 bases, leaving 17 bases between the germline ends. CDR3 length: 16 residues. Germline loops: CDR1 MNHNY, CDR2 SVGAGI (reference sequence).

In this sample, this clonotype turned up once. The genes are TRBV15 and TRBJ1-5, with D possibly TRBD1 on 5 matching bases. This CDR3 has 17 residues. Per germline, CDR1 LNHNV and CDR2 YYDKDF (reference sequence). The V end was cut by 1 base, the J end by 0 bases, with 13 bases between. CDR3 sequence: CATSRGNRLDSNQPQHF. Written as DNA, the CDR3 is TGTGCCACCAGCAGAGGAAACAGGTTGGATAGCAATCAGCCCCAGCATTTT.

This clonotype was seen repeatedly, ten times or more. The V and J genes are TRBV9 and TRBJ2-5; D not certain. Trimming cost V 4 bases and J 5 bases, with 12 bases left between them. The CDR3 is 13 residues long. Germline V lookup: CDR1 SGDLS, CDR2 YYNGEE. The CDR3 region is CASSSLGGETQYF. The CDR3 DNA is TGTGCCAGCAGCTCCCTGGGTGGGGAGACCCAGTACTTC.

This chain uses TRBV24-1 with TRBJ1-2; possibly TRBD1 for D (5 bases). Trimming took off 2 bases at V and 6 bases at J, with 12 bases between the two ends. This CDR3 region has 14 residues. Germline V gene data show CDR1 as KGHDR and CDR2 as SFDVKD. The CDR3 here is CATSDWARGDGYTF. The CDR3 nucleotides read TGTGCCACCAGTGATTGGGCCCGGGGGGATGGCTACACCTTC.

The rearrangement links TRBV29-1 to TRBJ2-7; TRBD1 aligns across 7 bases. CDR3 length: 13 residues. The trim removed 6 bases at V and 6 bases at J, leaving 11 bases unmatched. Germline V lookup: CDR1 SQVTM, CDR2 ANQGSEA. The CDR3 is CSVARGSVSEQYF. The CDR3 nucleotides are TGCAGCGTCGCCAGGGGGTCCGTCTCCGAGCAGTACTTC.

Worth noting for this clonotype: No conserved phenylalanine or tryptophan is present at the end of the CDR3, so a read error is the likely explanation. It is unclear where the CDR3 begins or ends on the DNA, so no DNA is shown, and the CDR3 is as TCRdb lists it. CDR3 sequence: CSVAGTSGGNEQFFRVGTGHCQS. The chain employs TRBV29-1 and TRBJ1-1. Inclusive of both ends, the CDR3 amounts to 23 amino acids. Germline CDR1 SQVTM, CDR2 ANQGSEA.

This clonotype has just a few counts. The rearrangement links TRBV12-3 or TRBV12-4 to TRBJ2-7, with 9 bases matching TRBD1. The CDR3 is 15 residues long. After removal of 5 bases from V and 6 bases from J, the junction contained 11 bases not matched to a gene. The CDR3 DNA follows: TGTGCCAGCAGTGGAATTCGGACAGGGGAACTCGAGCAGTACTTC. It codes for CASSGIRTGELEQYF.

This clonotype was seen a few times. The rearrangement links TRBV19 to TRBJ2-2; D call uncertain. The CDR3 spans 15 residues. V lost 6 bases and J 4 bases, leaving 15 bases between the germline ends. The germline gives CDR1 LNHDA, CDR2 SQIVND (reference sequence). CDR3 residues: CASSTQATPTGELFF. In DNA, the CDR3 is TGTGCCAGTAGCACCCAAGCGACCCCCACCGGGGAGCTGTTTTTT.

This chain uses TRBV24-1 with TRBJ2-6; D ambiguous. Germline-derived CDR1 and CDR2 are KGHDR and SFDVKD. With 4 bases removed from V and 0 bases from J, the gap between germline ends came to 15 bases. CDR3 length: 18 residues. In nucleotides, the CDR3 is TGTGCCACCAGTGACCCTACGGTGGGCTACTCTGGGGCCAACGTCCTGACTTTC. This gives the protein CATSDPTVGYSGANVLTF.

A note on this clonotype: A much larger clone lies one base from this, so it may be a read error. The chain joins TRBV6-6 to TRBJ1-1; no definite D call. The length of the CDR3 is 18 residues. CDR1 and CDR2 (germline): MNHNY, SVGAGI (reference sequence). In DNA form, the CDR3 reads TGTGCCAGCAGTGAGGCTCGGCAACTACCGGTCCCGAACACTGAAGCTCTCTTT. The encoded protein is CASSEARQLPVPNTEALF.

This clonotype was counted many times. This chain joins TRBV7-9 and TRBJ1-1, with 9 bases lining up with TRBD1. This CDR3 has 14 amino acids. Trimming at V came to 5 bases and at J to 5 bases, leaving 6 bases not matched to a gene. Germline V lookup: CDR1 SEHNR, CDR2 FQNEAQ (reference sequence). For the CDR3, the DNA is TGTGCCAGCAGCCACGACAGGGGGGTTACTGAAGCTTTCTTT. This gives the protein CASSHDRGVTEAFF.